The rows below give T cell receptor beta chains drawn from one sample of a study of cytomegalovirus exposure and HLA in healthy donors. Here immunoSEQ multiplex PCR was the method, and the copy in TCRdb shows in-frame clones only, minus some. Of some 49,000 clones listed, 90% to 95% are singletons. Sequences were obtained from PBMCs. These receptors all come from a woman aged 18-29 years in good health and CMV-seropositive. Each CDR3 is given with its conserved first and last residue. Fields, in order: CDR3 protein, CDR3 DNA, D gene, J gene, clone size, V gene. A D gene is named only where the DNA matches it firmly. Some rows have no size entry. The others give once, few or many, or a class for an expanded clone.

CDR3: CASSIGGDTGELFF; DNA: TGTGCCAGTAGTATAGGTGGAGACACCGGGGAGCTGTTTTTT; D: NA; J: TRBJ2-2; size: NA; V: TRBV19
CDR3: CAISELGLAGYQETQYF; DNA: TGTGCCATCAGTGAGCTAGGACTAGCGGGATACCAAGAGACCCAGTACTTC; D: TRBD2; J: TRBJ2-5; size: NA; V: TRBV10-3
CDR3: CASSSGATNEKLFF; DNA: TGTGCCAGCAGTTCGGGGGCAACTAATGAAAAACTGTTTTTT; D: NA; J: TRBJ1-4; size: NA; V: TRBV6-5
CDR3: CATSSPRLTGDETQYF; DNA: TGTGCCACCAGCAGCCCCCGACTGACAGGGGATGAGACCCAGTACTTC; D: TRBD1; J: TRBJ2-5; size: NA; V: TRBV15
CDR3: CASSQGPIYGYTF; DNA: TGTGCCAGCAGTCAGGGGCCGATCTATGGCTACACCTTC; D: NA; J: TRBJ1-2; size: NA; V: TRBV27
CDR3: CASSYSAGVSETQYF; DNA: TGTGCCAGCAGTTACTCGGCGGGAGTCTCTGAGACCCAGTACTTC; D: TRBD2; J: TRBJ2-5; size: NA; V: TRBV6-6
CDR3: CASSFASGQPYEQYF; DNA: TGTGCCAGCAGCTTTGCCTCGGGACAGCCCTACGAGCAGTACTTC; D: TRBD1; J: TRBJ2-7; size: once; V: TRBV7-2
CDR3: CASSSGTGEVTEAFF; DNA: TGTGCCAGCAGTTCTGGGACAGGGGAGGTCACTGAAGCTTTCTTT; D: TRBD1; J: TRBJ1-1; size: NA; V: TRBV28
CDR3: CSVQTGPGSGELFF; DNA: TGCAGCGTCCAGACAGGGCCCGGGTCCGGGGAGCTGTTTTTT; D: TRBD1; J: TRBJ2-2; size: NA; V: TRBV29-1
CDR3: CASSTGGDTGELFF; DNA: TGTGCCAGCAGTACTGGAGGAGACACCGGGGAGCTGTTTTTT; D: NA; J: TRBJ2-2; size: few; V: TRBV6-4
CDR3: CASTGVEWRGGQPQHF; DNA: TGTGCCAGCACGGGGGTGGAATGGAGGGGCGGTCAGCCCCAGCATTTT; D: NA; J: TRBJ1-5; size: NA; V: TRBV27
CDR3: CASSQGLGTYEQYF; DNA: TGTGCCAGCAGCCAGGGACTCGGTACCTACGAGCAGTACTTC; D: NA; J: TRBJ2-7; size: NA; V: TRBV4-2
CDR3: CASSTGGWSEQYF; DNA: TGTGCCAGCAGTACGGGTGGTTGGAGCGAGCAGTACTTC; D: NA; J: TRBJ2-7; size: NA; V: TRBV27
CDR3: CASSLRGTSGRTDTQYF; DNA: TGTGCCAGCAGCCTCAGGGGGACTAGCGGGAGAACAGATACGCAGTATTTT; D: TRBD2; J: TRBJ2-3; size: NA; V: TRBV7-2
CDR3: CASSALAHNYEQYF; DNA: TGTGCCAGCAGCGCATTAGCGCATAATTACGAGCAGTACTTC; D: NA; J: TRBJ2-7; size: once; V: TRBV28
CDR3: CASSLANPGQGDTGELFF; DNA: TGTGCCAGCAGCTTGGCCAACCCTGGACAGGGGGACACCGGGGAGCTGTTTTTT; D: TRBD1; J: TRBJ2-2; size: NA; V: TRBV5-6
CDR3: CASSIGPADTQYF; DNA: TGTGCCAGTAGTATAGGTCCTGCGGATACGCAGTATTTT; D: NA; J: TRBJ2-3; size: once; V: TRBV19
CDR3: CASSIGGSTGGKNIQYF; DNA: TGTGCCAGTAGTATAGGGGGCTCTACCGGGGGCAAAAACATTCAGTACTTC; D: NA; J: TRBJ2-4; size: NA; V: TRBV19
CDR3: CASSSGQGRSSYNEQFF; DNA: TGTGCCAGCAGCTCTGGACAGGGAAGGAGCTCCTACAATGAGCAGTTCTTC; D: TRBD1; J: TRBJ2-1; size: NA; V: TRBV7-3
CDR3: CATSRDPWASGKTDSYNEQFF; DNA: TGTGCCACCAGCAGAGATCCCTGGGCTAGCGGAAAAACCGACTCCTACAATGAGCAGTTCTTC; D: TRBD2; J: TRBJ2-1; size: NA; V: TRBV15
CDR3: CSVELERVDYGYTF; DNA: TGCAGCGTTGAATTGGAGAGGGTAGACTATGGCTACACCTTC; D: NA; J: TRBJ1-2; size: few; V: TRBV29-1
CDR3: CASSEYKGSGELFF; DNA: TGCGCCAGCAGTGAATACAAGGGGTCCGGGGAGCTGTTTTTT; D: NA; J: TRBJ2-2; size: once; V: TRBV10-2
CDR3: CASSDRGQPNRGRGEKLFF; DNA: TGTGCCAGCAGTGATAGGGGACAACCGAACAGGGGGCGAGGCGAAAAACTGTTTTTT; D: TRBD1; J: TRBJ1-4; size: NA; V: TRBV2
CDR3: CASSPGTALRELFF; DNA: TGTGCCAGCAGTCCCGGGACTGCCTTGAGGGAGCTGTTTTTT; D: NA; J: TRBJ2-2; size: NA; V: TRBV28
CDR3: CASSDSGRVSYEQYF; DNA: TGTGCCAGCAGTGACTCCGGCAGGGTCTCCTACGAGCAGTACTTC; D: NA; J: TRBJ2-7; size: NA; V: TRBV6-4
CDR3: CASSPLLAEMYEQFF; DNA: TGTGCCAGCAGCCCGCTCCTAGCTGAGATGTATGAGCAGTTCTTC; D: NA; J: TRBJ2-1; size: NA; V: TRBV27
CDR3: CASSQVRTDTQYF; DNA: TGCGCCAGCAGCCAAGTGCGGACAGATACGCAGTATTTT; D: NA; J: TRBJ2-3; size: NA; V: TRBV4-1
CDR3: CASTPGTPGLLAPTDTQYF; DNA: TGTGCCAGCACCCCCGGGACACCGGGACTACTAGCCCCCACAGATACGCAGTATTTT; D: NA; J: TRBJ2-3; size: NA; V: TRBV2
CDR3: CASSQEAGRGYGYTF; DNA: TGTGCCAGCAGCCAAGAGGCGGGGCGAGGATATGGCTACACCTTC; D: NA; J: TRBJ1-2; size: NA; V: TRBV14
CDR3: CATSRGQGPGYTF; DNA: TGTGCCACCAGCAGAGGACAGGGCCCGGGCTACACCTTC; D: TRBD1; J: TRBJ1-2; size: once; V: TRBV15
CDR3: CASSSARRANVLTF; DNA: TGTGCCAGCAGCTCCGCCAGGAGGGCCAACGTCCTGACTTTC; D: NA; J: TRBJ2-6; size: once; V: TRBV7-8
CDR3: CASSLVGTGLYGYTF; DNA: TGTGCCAGCAGCTTAGTTGGGACAGGGCTCTATGGCTACACCTTC; D: TRBD1; J: TRBJ1-2; size: NA; V: TRBV7-2
CDR3: CASAPNPGQLIYGYTF; DNA: TGTGCCAGCGCTCCTAACCCGGGACAGCTGATCTATGGCTACACCTTC; D: TRBD1; J: TRBJ1-2; size: NA; V: TRBV27
CDR3: CASIRGISGNTIYF; DNA: TGTGCCAGCATTCGGGGGATCTCTGGAAACACCATATATTTT; D: NA; J: TRBJ1-3; size: NA; V: TRBV7-9
CDR3: CASSLRLRTTYEQYF; DNA: TGTGCCAGCAGCTTGCGACTTCGGACAACCTACGAGCAGTACTTC; D: NA; J: TRBJ2-7; size: NA; V: TRBV5-6
CDR3: CASSASAGANVLTF; DNA: TGTGCCAGCAGTGCGAGTGCAGGGGCCAACGTCCTGACTTTC; D: NA; J: TRBJ2-6; size: NA; V: TRBV6-1
CDR3: CAWGGTVDSRGYTF; DNA: TGTGCCTGGGGGGGGACCGTTGATTCTCGGGGCTACACCTTC; D: NA; J: TRBJ1-2; size: NA; V: TRBV30
CDR3: CASSLLGGWRNEQFF; DNA: TGTGCCAGCAGTTTACTCGGGGGGTGGAGGAATGAGCAGTTCTTC; D: TRBD2; J: TRBJ2-1; size: NA; V: TRBV27
CDR3: CASSLEGAAFHEQFF; DNA: TGTGCCAGCAGCTTAGAGGGGGCGGCATTCCATGAGCAGTTCTTC; D: TRBD1; J: TRBJ2-1; size: NA; V: TRBV7-2
CDR3: CASSPGGYEQFF; DNA: TGTGCCAGCAGCCCCGGAGGATATGAGCAGTTCTTC; D: NA; J: TRBJ2-1; size: NA; V: TRBV7-2
CDR3: CASSPGLAGADTQYF; DNA: TGCGCCAGCAGCCCCGGACTAGCGGGAGCAGATACGCAGTATTTT; D: TRBD2; J: TRBJ2-3; size: NA; V: TRBV5-1
CDR3: CASRLAWGFGRPYNEQFF; DNA: TGTGCAAGTCGCTTAGCGTGGGGTTTCGGGAGGCCTTACAATGAGCAGTTCTTC; D: NA; J: TRBJ2-1; size: NA; V: TRBV12-2
CDR3: CASISSSSNEQFF; DNA: TGTGCCAGCATAAGTAGTAGTTCCAATGAGCAGTTCTTC; D: NA; J: TRBJ2-1; size: NA; V: TRBV6-5
CDR3: CAISAQGGTEAFF; DNA: TGTGCCATCAGTGCACAGGGGGGCACTGAAGCTTTCTTT; D: TRBD1; J: TRBJ1-1; size: NA; V: TRBV10-3
CDR3: CASRAGGSSYNEQFF; DNA: TGTGCCTCGAGGGCGGGAGGGAGCTCCTACAATGAGCAGTTCTTC; D: TRBD2; J: TRBJ2-1; size: NA; V: TRBV2
CDR3: CASSHKKREPLNEQFF; DNA: TGTGCCAGCAGCCACAAGAAGCGGGAGCCCCTCAATGAGCAGTTCTTC; D: TRBD2; J: TRBJ2-1; size: NA; V: TRBV5-6
CDR3: CASSAGTSASNEQFF; DNA: TGCGCCAGCAGCGCTGGGACTAGCGCGAGCAATGAGCAGTTCTTC; D: TRBD2; J: TRBJ2-1; size: NA; V: TRBV5-1
CDR3: CAIRMGGASEQFF; DNA: TGTGCCATCAGGATGGGGGGGGCATCTGAGCAGTTCTTC; D: NA; J: TRBJ2-1; size: once; V: TRBV10-3
CDR3: CATSRDGGTDTQYF; DNA: TGTGCCACCAGCAGAGACGGGGGCACAGATACGCAGTATTTT; D: NA; J: TRBJ2-3; size: NA; V: TRBV15
CDR3: CASGRNLAATDTQYF; DNA: TGCGCCAGCGGCAGAAACCTAGCGGCCACAGATACGCAGTATTTT; D: TRBD2; J: TRBJ2-3; size: NA; V: TRBV23-1